This TCR beta chain emerged from a study of T cell responses to AZD1222 COVID-19 vaccine. The method was immunoSEQ multiplex PCR; TCRdb's version includes in-frame clones alone and lacks a portion of them. The sample holds 70,000 to 80,000 clones, approximately 90% seen once. The sequencing here drew on peripheral blood, taken on day 0 of AZD1222 vaccination. The sequence came from an adult in good health.

The CDR3 is CASSPPQNPYEQYF. The CDR3, as DNA: TGTGCCAGCTCACCACCGCAAAACCCCTACGAGCAGTACTTC. This chain connects TRBV18 to TRBJ2-7; D remains ambiguous. Trimming cost V 0 bases and J 2 bases, with 8 bases left between them. The CDR3 is made up of 14 amino acids. The germline V gene has CDR1 KGHSH and CDR2 LQKENI.